Given below is one T cell receptor beta chain in context. The germline V gene has CDR1 SEHNR and CDR2 FQNEAQ (reference sequence). CDR3 length equals 12 residues. Trimming at V came to 4 bases and at J to 13 bases, leaving 8 bases not matched to a gene. Sequencing was performed with immunoSEQ multiplex PCR; in TCRdb, only in-frame clones are kept and a portion is missing. Here the sample spans tens of thousands of clones, approximately 97% being singletons. The sample originates from a study of technical replicates of blood from several donors. The sequencing sample was made of T cells isolated from PBMCs. The receptor was derived from a human donor in good health. This chain joins TRBV7-9 and TRBJ2-7; 9 positions agree with TRBD2. The CDR3 loop reads CASSYSGSSPYF. The CDR3 DNA follows: TGTGCCAGCAGCTATAGCGGGAGTAGCCCCTACTTC.